Listed below are T cell receptor beta chains from one sample, sequenced in a study of T-cell memory formation after mild COVID-19. MiXCR, run by TCRdb on the 5' RACE reads, gives a single entry per CDR3 protein. The table includes 450,000 or so distinct CDR3 sequences, 20% to 25% detected once. Source material: PBMCs or a T cell subset sorted from them (not recorded which). The receptors derive from an adult woman who had mild COVID-19 (a few samples of this study predate the infection). Cell type and time point are not known. Each CDR3 is given with its conserved first and last residue. The D gene is left open where the match is weak. Size is stated for part of the rows, as once, few or many counts, or as a class when the clone is expanded.

TRBJ2-2,TRBV5-1,TRBD2,.,TGCGCCAGCAGCTTGGAGCCCCTCGGGACTAGCGGGACCGGGGAGCTGTTTTTT,CASSLEPLGTSGTGELFF
TRBJ2-1,TRBV9,.,.,TGTGCCAGCAGCGTAGGGCGACTAGTTTACAATGAGCAGTTCTTC,CASSVGRLVYNEQFF
TRBJ2-2,TRBV5-6,.,.,TGTGCCAGCAGCCGGTGGACGAGGGGCTGGACCGGGGAGCTGTTTTTT,CASSRWTRGWTGELFF
TRBJ2-1,TRBV29-1,.,.,TGCAGCGTTTCAGGGGTAATGGGCGGGAGTGTAACTGAGCAGTTCTTC,CSVSGVMGGSVTEQFF
TRBJ1-6,TRBV5-1,.,.,TGCGCCAGCAGCTTGGGACCAGGGAACTATAATTCACCCCTCCACTTT,CASSLGPGNYNSPLHF
TRBJ2-3,TRBV7-9,.,few,TGTGCCAGCAGCCCCCCCGGGACCTGGACAGAGGATCTAGATACGCAGTATTTT,CASSPPGTWTEDLDTQYF
TRBJ2-7,TRBV7-2,TRBD2,few,TGTGCCAGCAGCTTGATAGCGGGAGGCTACGAGCAGTACTTC,CASSLIAGGYEQYF
TRBJ1-3,TRBV7-9,.,few,TGTGCCAGCAGCTTCAGGACAGCCATGGGAAACACCATATATTTT,CASSFRTAMGNTIYF
TRBJ1-2,TRBV12-3/TRBV12-4,.,.,TGTGCCAGCAGTCGAGCCCCGGGGGGCAATGGCTACACCTTC,CASSRAPGGNGYTF
TRBJ2-1,TRBV4-2,.,few,TGTGCCAGCAGCCAAGTAGATCTAGCCGGTGAGCAGTTCTTC,CASSQVDLAGEQFF
TRBJ2-3,TRBV20-1,TRBD2,.,TGCAGTGCCTGGACTAGATCCTCAGATACGCAGTATTTT,CSAWTRSSDTQYF
TRBJ2-3,TRBV9,.,.,TGTGCCAGCAGCGTAGTAGGCCGGGGGCGGGCTGCAGATACGCAGTATTTT,CASSVVGRGRAADTQYF
TRBJ2-5,TRBV7-2,.,.,TGTGCCAGCAGCTTATCGGGGAGTAGGGGGGAGGACCAAGAGACCCAGTACTTC,CASSLSGSRGEDQETQYF
TRBJ2-7,TRBV5-1,.,many,TGCGCCAGCAGCTTGGATGCGGGCGACGAGCAGTACTTC,CASSLDAGDEQYF
TRBJ2-4,TRBV5-4,TRBD2,few,TGTGCCAGCAGCAATAGCGGGAGGGTGAACATTCAGTACTTC,CASSNSGRVNIQYF
TRBJ2-1,TRBV6-2/TRBV6-3,TRBD2,few,TGTGCCAGCAGCCCCTTGGCGCGGGGGGGAATGGCAGGCTTCTTC,CASSPLARGGMAGFF
TRBJ2-7,TRBV12-3/TRBV12-4,.,.,TGTGCCAGCAGGGACAACTCCTACGAGCAGTACTTC,CASRDNSYEQYF
TRBJ2-7,TRBV2,TRBD2,.,TGTGCCAGCAGTGACTCCGGGGGAGGGACCTACGAGCAGTACTTC,CASSDSGGGTYEQYF
TRBJ2-7,TRBV12-3/TRBV12-4,TRBD1,few,TGTGCCAGCAGTTTAGAGGGACAGGGACCCTACGAGCAGTACTTC,CASSLEGQGPYEQYF
TRBJ2-5,TRBV12-3/TRBV12-4,.,few,TGTGCCAGCAGGGATCAGGGGCAAGAGACCCAGTACTTC,CASRDQGQETQYF
TRBJ2-3,TRBV3-2,.,.,TGTGCCAGCAGCCAAGATACTAGCGGGGATTCAGGCACAGATACGCAGTATTTT,CASSQDTSGDSGTDTQYF
TRBJ2-7,TRBV5-1,TRBD2,many,TGCGCCAGCAGCTTGGGGGGGACTAGCGCCCACTACGAGCAGTACTTC,CASSLGGTSAHYEQYF
TRBJ1-2,TRBV12-3/TRBV12-4,.,.,TGTGCCAGCAGCTCCGGGCCCAACTATGGCTACACCTTC,CASSSGPNYGYTF
TRBJ1-2,TRBV20-1,.,few,TGCAGTGCTAGTCTATACGACTATGGCTACACCTTC,CSASLYDYGYTF
TRBJ1-1,TRBV4-1,.,few,TGCGCCAGCAGCCCTATGGGGTGGGGCACTGAAGCTTTCTTT,CASSPMGWGTEAFF
TRBJ2-3,TRBV4-1,.,.,TGCGCCAGCAGCCAAAAAGGGGGGGCGGGCGGACGCACAGATACGCAGTATTTT,CASSQKGGAGGRTDTQYF
TRBJ2-5,TRBV18,.,.,TGTGCCAGCTCCCCACCCCTGGAGACCCAGTACTTC,CASSPPLETQYF
TRBJ1-2,TRBV5-6,TRBD1,.,TGTGCCAGCAGCTTGCCGGGACAGTTAACCTATGGCTACACCTTC,CASSLPGQLTYGYTF
TRBJ1-2,TRBV24-1,.,.,TGTGCCACCCCCGTAGGGGACCATCGGTTGCGCTACACCTTC,CATPVGDHRLRYTF
TRBJ2-5,TRBV5-6,TRBD2,.,TGTGCCAGCAGCCCCGGGCCCTCTACGGGAGGAGAGACCCAGTACTTC,CASSPGPSTGGETQYF
TRBJ2-7,TRBV12-3/TRBV12-4,TRBD2,few,TGTGCCAGCAGTTCAGACCCCCTAGCGGGAGGGTACGAGCAGTACTTC,CASSSDPLAGGYEQYF
TRBJ2-1,TRBV5-1,.,.,TGCGCCAGCAGTAGGCATGACCCGGCCCTTGAGCAGTTCTTC,CASSRHDPALEQFF
TRBJ2-2,TRBV29-1,.,.,TGCAGCGTTGATAAAAGGGGAACCGGGGAGCTGTTTTTT,CSVDKRGTGELFF
TRBJ2-2,TRBV5-4,.,.,TGTGCCAGCAGCTTGGAGGGGCTTTTGTCCGGGGAGCTGTTTTTT,CASSLEGLLSGELFF
TRBJ2-3,TRBV28,TRBD2,.,TGTGCCAGCAGTTCCAGGACTAGCGGGAGGAGGGTAGATACGCAGTATTTT,CASSSRTSGRRVDTQYF
TRBJ2-1,TRBV5-1,TRBD2,.,TGCGCCAGCAGCTCCCCAAGGACTAGCGGCTACAATGAGCAGTTCTTC,CASSSPRTSGYNEQFF
TRBJ2-3,TRBV19,.,.,TGTGCCAGTACAGCAAGCACACACCATACGCAGTATTTT,CASTASTHHTQYF
TRBJ2-1,TRBV14,TRBD2,.,TGTGCCAGCAGCCTCGCCGGGACTAGTATCAATGAGCAGTTCTTC,CASSLAGTSINEQFF
TRBJ2-7,TRBV30,TRBD1,.,TGTGCCTGGGAAGGGACAGGGGTTTACGAGCAGTACTTC,CAWEGTGVYEQYF
TRBJ1-2,TRBV12-5,.,few,TGTGCTAGTGGTTTGATGAGCAGGAATGGCTACACCTTC,CASGLMSRNGYTF
TRBJ1-2,TRBV25-1,.,.,TGTGCCAGCAGTGCCTCCTCGACTCCGGGGCCCTATCGCTACACCTTC,CASSASSTPGPYRYTF
TRBJ2-7,TRBV10-3,.,.,TGTGCCATCAGTGGACAGGAGATCTACGAGCAGTACTTC,CAISGQEIYEQYF